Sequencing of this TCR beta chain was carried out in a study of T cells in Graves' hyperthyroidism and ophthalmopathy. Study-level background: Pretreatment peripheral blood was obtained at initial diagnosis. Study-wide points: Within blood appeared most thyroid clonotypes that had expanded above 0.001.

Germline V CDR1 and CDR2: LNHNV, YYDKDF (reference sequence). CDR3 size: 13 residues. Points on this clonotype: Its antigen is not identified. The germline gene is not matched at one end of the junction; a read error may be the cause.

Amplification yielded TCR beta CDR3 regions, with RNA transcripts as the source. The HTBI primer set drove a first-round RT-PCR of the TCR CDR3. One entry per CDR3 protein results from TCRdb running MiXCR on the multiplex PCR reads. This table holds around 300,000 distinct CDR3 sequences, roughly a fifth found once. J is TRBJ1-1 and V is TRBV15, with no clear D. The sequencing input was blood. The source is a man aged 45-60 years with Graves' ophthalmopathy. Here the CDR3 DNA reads TGTGTCACCAGCAGCAAATTAGGCACTGAAGCTTTCTTT. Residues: CVTSSKLGTEAFF.